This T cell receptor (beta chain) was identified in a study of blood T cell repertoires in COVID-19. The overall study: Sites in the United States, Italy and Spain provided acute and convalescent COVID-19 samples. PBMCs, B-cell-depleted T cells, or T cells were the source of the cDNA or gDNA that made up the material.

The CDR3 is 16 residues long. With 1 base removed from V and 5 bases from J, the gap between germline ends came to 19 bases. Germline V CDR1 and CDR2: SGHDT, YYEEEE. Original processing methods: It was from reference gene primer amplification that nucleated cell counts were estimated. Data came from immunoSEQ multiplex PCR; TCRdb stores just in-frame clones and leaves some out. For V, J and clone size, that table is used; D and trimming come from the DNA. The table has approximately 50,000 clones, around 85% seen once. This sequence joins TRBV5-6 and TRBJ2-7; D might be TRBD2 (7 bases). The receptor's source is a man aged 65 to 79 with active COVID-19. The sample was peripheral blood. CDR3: CASSLSVSGGSNEQYF. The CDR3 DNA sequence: TGTGCCAGCAGCTTGTCTGTCTCGGGGGGCTCTAACGAGCAGTACTTC.